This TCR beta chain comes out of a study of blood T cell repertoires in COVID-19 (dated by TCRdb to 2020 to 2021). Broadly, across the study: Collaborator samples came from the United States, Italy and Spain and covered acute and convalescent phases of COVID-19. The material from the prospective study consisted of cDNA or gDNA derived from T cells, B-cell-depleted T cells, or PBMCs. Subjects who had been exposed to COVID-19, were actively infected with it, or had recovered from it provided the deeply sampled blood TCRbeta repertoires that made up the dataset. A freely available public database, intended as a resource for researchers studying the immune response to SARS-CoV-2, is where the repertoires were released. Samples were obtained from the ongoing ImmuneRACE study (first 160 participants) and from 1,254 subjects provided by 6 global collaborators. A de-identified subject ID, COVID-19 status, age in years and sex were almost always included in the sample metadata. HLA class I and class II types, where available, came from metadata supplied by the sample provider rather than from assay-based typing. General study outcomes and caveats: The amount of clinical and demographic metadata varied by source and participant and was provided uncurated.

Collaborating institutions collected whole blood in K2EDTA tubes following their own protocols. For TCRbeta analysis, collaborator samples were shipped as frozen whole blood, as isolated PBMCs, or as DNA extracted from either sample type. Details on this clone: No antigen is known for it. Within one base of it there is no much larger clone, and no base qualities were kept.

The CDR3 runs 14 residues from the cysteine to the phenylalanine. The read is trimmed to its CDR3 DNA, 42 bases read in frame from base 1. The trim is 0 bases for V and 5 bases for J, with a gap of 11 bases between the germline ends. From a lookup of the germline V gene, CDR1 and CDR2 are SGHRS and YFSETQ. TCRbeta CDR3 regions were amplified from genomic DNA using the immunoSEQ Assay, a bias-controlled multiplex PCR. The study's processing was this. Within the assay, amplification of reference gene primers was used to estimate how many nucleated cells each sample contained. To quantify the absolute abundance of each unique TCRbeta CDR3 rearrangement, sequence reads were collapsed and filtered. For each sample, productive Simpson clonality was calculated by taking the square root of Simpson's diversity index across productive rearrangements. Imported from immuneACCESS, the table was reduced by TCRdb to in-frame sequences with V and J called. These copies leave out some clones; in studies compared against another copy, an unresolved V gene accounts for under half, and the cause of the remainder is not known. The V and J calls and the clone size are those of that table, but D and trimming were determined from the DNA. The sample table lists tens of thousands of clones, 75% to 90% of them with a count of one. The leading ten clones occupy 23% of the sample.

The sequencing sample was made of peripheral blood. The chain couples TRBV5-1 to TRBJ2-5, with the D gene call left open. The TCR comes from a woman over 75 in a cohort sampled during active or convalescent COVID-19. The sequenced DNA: TGCGCCAGCAGCTTGGTGGGCGCCGGTGAGACCCAGTACTTC. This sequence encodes CASSLVGAGETQYF.